In this sample, the clone carrying this TCR beta chain turned up a few times. Its antigen is as yet unknown. Construction of TCR beta libraries relied on iRepertoire HTBI primers and on Arm-PCR targeting CDR3 regions. TCRdb independently ran MiXCR on the multiplex PCR reads; one entry per CDR3 protein. The profile shows about 430,000 distinct CDR3 sequences, 21% of them singletons. Time point: persistent/refractory GD, antithyroid drugs over 5 years with positive TRAb. Isolated PBMC RNA provided the starting material for the TCR library. Diagnosis followed American Thyroid Association guidelines for Graves' disease. This CDR3 has 13 residues. Germline values: CDR1 SEHNR, CDR2 FQNEAQ (reference sequence). Deletions cut 10 bases from V and 8 bases from J, with 17 bases between. The record originates from a study of regulatory T cells in long-lasting Graves disease. Study-wide results and caveats: Patients with persistent disease shared some 3,000 public clonotypes, outpacing the 966 shared by new patients.

The TCR sequence derives from a female donor with Graves disease. The chain employs TRBV7-9 and TRBJ1-4; D is uncertain. The material sequenced was peripheral blood mononuclear cells (PBMCs), taken when the disease was refractory, from a patient treated with antithyroid drugs. CDR3 region: CAILPDFGEKLFF. The CDR3 DNA follows: TGTGCCATCCTCCCGGACTTCGGAGAAAAACTGTTTTTT.